What follows is one TCR beta chain and its context. Seattle patient enrollment occurred during active infection, with longitudinal follow-up thereafter. Germline lookup yields CDR1 SQVTM and CDR2 ANQGSEA. V lost 2 bases and J 6 bases, leaving 19 bases between the germline ends. The CDR3 totals 15 residues. In the original processing: Reference gene primers were amplified, and this amplification served to estimate nucleated cell counts. Here immunoSEQ multiplex PCR was the method, and the copy in TCRdb shows in-frame clones only, minus some. V, J and clone size were drawn from that table, and D and trimming were deduced from the DNA. This sample has 250,000 to 350,000 clones, with 75% to 90% found just once. The sample is drawn from a study of blood T cell repertoires in COVID-19. Study in general: Acute and convalescent COVID-19 specimens originated in the United States, Italy and Spain.

Material for sequencing was peripheral blood. This clonotype originated in a woman between 65 and 79 years old with COVID-19, enrolled during active disease. The chain has TRBV29-1 and TRBJ1-2; perhaps TRBD1 as D (6 bases). The CDR3 coding sequence is TGCAGCGTTGAAACGGGGGGCCTGGGACAAAATGGCTACACCTTC. Amino acid sequence: CSVETGGLGQNGYTF.